Following are 20 T cell receptor beta chains from one sample sequenced in a study of cytomegalovirus exposure and HLA in healthy donors. PCR employed 60 Vbeta and 13 Jbeta primers. The assay was immunoSEQ multiplex PCR, and TCRdb's table has in-frame clones only and misses some. This table has around 150,000 clones, 77% appearing once. Material for sequencing was PBMCs. These receptors were collected from a woman aged 40 to 55 in good health and CMV-seronegative.

The CDR3 coding sequence is TGCGCCAGCAGCCTGACGGGACTAGATTCCGTGGGCGCGTACAATGAGCAGTTCTTC. Translating gives CASSLTGLDSVGAYNEQFF. The chain employs TRBV5-1 and TRBJ2-1, with 8 bases matching TRBD2. Germline V CDR1 and CDR2: SGHRS, YFSETQ. V shed 4 bases, J shed 4 bases, and the junction held 19 bases outside the gene matches. The CDR3 is 19 residues long.

The CDR3 DNA is TGTGCCAGCAGTTTGCGCAGGGTCTCTGGAAACACCATATATTTT. Encoded protein: CASSLRRVSGNTIYF. The gene calls are TRBV28 and TRBJ1-3; tentatively, D is TRBD1 (5 bases). Germline V lookup: CDR1 MDHEN, CDR2 SYDVKM. The V gene lost 3 bases and the J gene lost 0 bases, with 9 bases spanning the gap. The CDR3 is made up of 15 amino acids. The full variable domain, in which reference TRBV28 and TRBJ1-3 provide the parts outside the CDR3, is DVKVTQSSRYLVKRTGEKVFLECVQDMDHENMFWYRQDPGLGLRLIYFSYDVKMKEKGDIPEGYSVSREKKERFSLILESASTNQTSMYLCASSLRRVSGNTIYFGEGSWLTVV.

The chain couples TRBV6-6 to TRBJ2-5, with 10 positions matching TRBD2. The J call may be faulty, since TRBJ2-7 better matches the DNA end. CDR3 length: 15 residues. CDR1 is MNHNY, CDR2 SVGAGI, per germline (reference sequence). The CDR3 sequence is CASRLGLADSYEQYF. The DNA for the CDR3 is TGTGCCAGCAGACTAGGACTAGCGGACTCCTACGAGCAGTACTTC.

The chain employs TRBV15 and TRBJ1-1, with 12 bases matching TRBD1. The CDR3 runs 14 residues. Germline V gives CDR1 LNHNV, CDR2 YYDKDF (reference sequence). The J segment lost 2 bases and the V segment lost 6 bases, leaving 1 base of the junction unmatched. Here the CDR3 DNA reads TGTGCCACCAGGGGGACAGGGGGCAACACTGAAGCTTTCTTT. Translating it yields CATRGTGGNTEAFF.

The V and J genes are TRBV19 and TRBJ1-5; maybe TRBD1 (6 bases). Germline CDR1 reads LNHDA; CDR2 reads SQIVND (reference sequence). V was shortened by 6 bases and J by 11 bases, with 17 bases between the two germline ends. The CDR3 has 13 amino acids. The DNA of the CDR3 is TGTGCCAGTAGCGGACAGCCTAAATCGGCCCAGCATTTT. The encoded protein is CASSGQPKSAQHF. The full variable domain, its missing parts supplied by reference TRBV19 and TRBJ1-5, is DGGITQSPKYLFRKEGQNVTLSCEQNLNHDAMYWYRQDPGQGLRLIYYSQIVNDFQKGDIAEGYSVSREKKESFPLTVTSAQKNPTAFYLCASSGQPKSAQHFGDGTRLSIL.

This clone was seen a few times. The rearrangement links TRBV2 to TRBJ2-5; tentatively, D is TRBD1 (7 bases). CDR3 size: 13 residues. The germline gives CDR1 SNHLY, CDR2 FYNNEI. V dropped 6 bases and J dropped 2 bases, with 10 bases sitting between them. In DNA, the CDR3 is TGTGCCAGCAGGCGGGACAGACAAGAGACCCAGTACTTC. Its protein is CASRRDRQETQYF.

This clone has a handful of counts. The genes are TRBV6-1 and TRBJ2-7; 12 bases align to TRBD2. The CDR3 length is 17 residues. V trimming: 4 bases; J trimming: 3 bases; junction bases outside the gene matches: 10. Germline CDR1 MNHNS, CDR2 SASEGT. This CDR3 is CASSASGGVDYYYEQYF. The CDR3 nucleotides are TGTGCCAGCAGTGCTAGCGGGGGGGTCGATTACTACTACGAGCAGTACTTC.

V and J are TRBV19 and TRBJ2-3; 9 bases are a match to TRBD2. With V trimmed by 0 bases and J by 2 bases, 9 bases remained unmatched. CDR3 length: 18 amino acids. The V gene's germline CDR1 is LNHDA and CDR2 SQIVND (reference sequence). CDR3 bases: TGTGCCAGTAGTATAGAAGTGCTGACTAGCGGACCCACAGATACGCAGTATTTT. Its protein product is CASSIEVLTSGPTDTQYF.

This clone has only a few counts. This chain connects TRBV2 to TRBJ1-2; 10 nucleotides agree with TRBD1. CDR1 and CDR2 (germline): SNHLY, FYNNEI. V lost 6 bases and J lost 6; bases outside the gene matches: 10. This CDR3 is 15 amino acids long. The CDR3 spells CASRMDRGSRNGYTF. The CDR3 coding sequence is TGTGCCAGCAGGATGGACAGGGGGTCTAGGAATGGCTACACCTTC.

The rearrangement links TRBV21-1 to TRBJ2-7; the D call in the table, TRBD1, was not verified against the DNA. TRBV21-1 is a pseudogene segment. The CDR3 is 15 residues long. The CDR3 protein is CASSTPTGLAYEQYF. The CDR3 coding sequence is TGTGCCAGCAGCACCCCGACAGGGTTGGCCTACGAGCAGTACTTC.

The V call is TRBV6-5, the J call TRBJ1-3, with D perhaps matching TRBD1 (6 bases). Germline V CDR1 and CDR2: MNHEY, SVGAGI. The CDR3 is 15 amino acids. The V gene lost 6 bases and the J gene lost 0 bases, with 12 bases spanning the gap. CDR3 protein: CASRTGISSGNTIYF. The CDR3 bases are TGTGCCAGCAGAACAGGGATTAGCTCTGGAAACACCATATATTTT.

The chain carries TRBV18 and TRBJ2-2, with TRBD2 matching over 7 bases. The length of the CDR3 is 16 residues. Germline-derived CDR1 and CDR2 are KGHSH and LQKENI. Losses at the gene ends were 4 bases for V and 5 bases for J; bases not matched to a gene: 10. CDR3 DNA: TGTGCCAGCTCACTATCTCTAGCGGAACTTACCGGGGAGCTGTTTTTT. This translates into CASSLSLAELTGELFF.

The chain recombines TRBV7-9 with TRBJ2-5; 8 bases align to TRBD1. The CDR3 is made up of 15 amino acids. The germline gives CDR1 SEHNR, CDR2 FQNEAQ (reference sequence). V was clipped by 5 bases and J by 5 bases; unmatched bases: 10. CDR3 protein: CASSPDRGMAETQYF. The DNA for the CDR3 is TGTGCCAGCAGCCCAGACAGGGGTATGGCGGAGACCCAGTACTTC.

V gene TRBV4-2 combines with J gene TRBJ2-1, with D possibly TRBD1 on 6 matching bases. Per germline, CDR1 LGHNA and CDR2 YNFKEQ. The V and J ends lost 3 bases and 8 bases respectively, with 17 bases between them. This CDR3 spans 15 amino acids. This CDR3 reads CASSQLGGSGDEQFF. The CDR3 DNA sequence: TGTGCCAGCAGCCAGCTAGGGGGTTCGGGCGATGAGCAGTTCTTC.

This clone was picked up one time. The V gene is TRBV7-2, the J gene TRBJ2-5; 9 bases line up with TRBD1. The ends lost 6 bases at V and 5 bases at J; junction bases unmatched: 7. Germline V lookup: CDR1 SGHTA, CDR2 FQGNSA. The CDR3 totals 14 residues. The CDR3 nucleotides read TGTGCCAGCAGTTCCACAGGGGGCCGGGAGACCCAGTACTTC. This codes for CASSSTGGRETQYF.

The sample holds a few counts of this clone. J is TRBJ1-6 and V is TRBV4-2; 7 bases align to TRBD1. The CDR3 is 15 amino acids. CDR1 and CDR2 (germline): LGHNA, YNFKEQ. V shed 1 base, J shed 7 bases, and the junction held 4 bases outside the gene matches. CDR3 sequence reads: CASSQVTGENSPLHF. The CDR3 region has the DNA TGTGCCAGCAGCCAAGTTACAGGGGAGAATTCACCCCTCCACTTT.

The chain recombines TRBV7-9 with TRBJ1-6; 8 nucleotides line up with TRBD1. V trimming: 5 bases; J trimming: 10 bases; junction bases outside the gene matches: 7. The CDR3 sequence is 14 residues long. Germline CDR1 is SEHNR and CDR2 is FQNEAQ (reference sequence). The CDR3: CASSLDRVGSPLHF. Written as DNA, the CDR3 is TGTGCCAGCAGCCTGGACAGGGTAGGGTCACCCCTCCACTTT.

V gene TRBV14 combines with J gene TRBJ1-4; TRBD1 agrees at 8 bases. CDR1 is SGHDN and CDR2 is FVKESK in the germline V gene. The CDR3 is 16 amino acids. With 6 bases clipped from V and 4 bases from J, the junction kept 10 bases outside the gene matches. CDR3 nucleotide sequence: TGTGCCAGCAGTCATTTTCTGGACAGGGATAATGAAAAACTGTTTTTT. This encodes CASSHFLDRDNEKLFF.

This chain uses TRBV6-5 with TRBJ2-1; 9 nucleotides match TRBD2. Trimming took 3 bases from V and 2 from J; bases not matched to a gene: 2. The CDR3 runs 15 residues. Germline-derived CDR1 and CDR2 are MNHEY and SVGAGI. CDR3 region: CASSYGGGAYNEQFF. The DNA for the CDR3 is TGTGCCAGCAGTTATGGCGGGGGGGCCTACAATGAGCAGTTCTTC.

The rearrangement uses TRBV4-1 and TRBJ1-1, with a tentative D call TRBD1 (5 bases). The CDR3 extends over 20 amino acids. The ends were cut back, 4 bases at V and 3 bases at J, with 30 bases in the middle. CDR1 MGHRA and CDR2 YSYEKL come from the germline V gene. The CDR3 region is CASSPNRHTPGSRAHTEAFF. The DNA for the CDR3 is TGCGCCAGCAGCCCTAATCGGCACACCCCAGGGTCTAGGGCCCACACTGAAGCTTTCTTT.